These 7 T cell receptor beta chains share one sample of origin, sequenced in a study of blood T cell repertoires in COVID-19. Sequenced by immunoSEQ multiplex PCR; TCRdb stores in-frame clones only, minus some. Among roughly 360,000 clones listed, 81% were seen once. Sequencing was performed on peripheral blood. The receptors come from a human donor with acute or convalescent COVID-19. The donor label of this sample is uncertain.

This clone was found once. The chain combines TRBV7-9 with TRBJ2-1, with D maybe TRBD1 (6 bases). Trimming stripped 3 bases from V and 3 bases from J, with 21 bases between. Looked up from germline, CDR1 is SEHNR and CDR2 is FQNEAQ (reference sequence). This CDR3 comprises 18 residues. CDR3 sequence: CASSFTLHVGQLYNEQFF. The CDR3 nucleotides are TGTGCCAGCAGCTTTACCCTCCACGTAGGACAGCTCTACAATGAGCAGTTCTTC.

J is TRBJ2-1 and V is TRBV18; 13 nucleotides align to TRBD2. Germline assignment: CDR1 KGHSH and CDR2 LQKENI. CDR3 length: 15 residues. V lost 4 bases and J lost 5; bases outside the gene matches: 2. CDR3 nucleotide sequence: TGTGCCAGCTCACTGACTAGCGGGGGGAACAATGAGCAGTTCTTC. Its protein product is CASSLTSGGNNEQFF.

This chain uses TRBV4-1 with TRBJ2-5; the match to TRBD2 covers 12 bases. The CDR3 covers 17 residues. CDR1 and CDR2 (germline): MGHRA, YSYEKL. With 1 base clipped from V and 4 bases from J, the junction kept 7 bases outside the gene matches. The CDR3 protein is CASSQGTSGVPRETQYF. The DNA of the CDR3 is TGCGCCAGCAGCCAAGGGACTAGCGGGGTCCCCCGAGAGACCCAGTACTTC.

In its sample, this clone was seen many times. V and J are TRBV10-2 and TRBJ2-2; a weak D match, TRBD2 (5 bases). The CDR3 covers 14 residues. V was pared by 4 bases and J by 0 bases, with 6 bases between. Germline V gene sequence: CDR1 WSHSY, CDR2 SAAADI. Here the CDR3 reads CASSGGPNTGELFF. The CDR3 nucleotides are TGCGCCAGCAGTGGAGGGCCGAACACCGGGGAGCTGTTTTTT.

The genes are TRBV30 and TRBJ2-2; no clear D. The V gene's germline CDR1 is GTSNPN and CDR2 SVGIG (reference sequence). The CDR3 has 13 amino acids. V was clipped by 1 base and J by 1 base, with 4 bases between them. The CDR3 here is CAWSGQNTGELFF. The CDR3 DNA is TGTGCCTGGAGTGGTCAGAACACCGGGGAGCTGTTTTTT.

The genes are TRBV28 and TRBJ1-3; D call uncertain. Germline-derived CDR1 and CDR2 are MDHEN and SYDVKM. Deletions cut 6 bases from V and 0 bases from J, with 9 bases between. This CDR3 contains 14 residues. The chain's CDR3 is CASSPLDSGNTIYF. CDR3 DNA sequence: TGTGCCAGCAGCCCCCTAGACTCTGGAAACACCATATATTTT.

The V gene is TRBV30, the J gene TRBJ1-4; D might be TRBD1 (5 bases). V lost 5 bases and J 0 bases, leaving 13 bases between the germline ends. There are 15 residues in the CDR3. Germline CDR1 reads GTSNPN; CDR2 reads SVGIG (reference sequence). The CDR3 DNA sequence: TGTGCCTGGGGGGGGACTTCAACAACTAATGAAAAACTGTTTTTT. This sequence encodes CAWGGTSTTNEKLFF. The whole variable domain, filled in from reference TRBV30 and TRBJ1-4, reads SQTIHQWPATLVQPVGSPLSLECTVEGTSNPNLYWYRQAAGRGLQLLFYSVGIGQISSEVPQNLSASRPQDRQFILSSKKLLLSDSGFYLCAWGGTSTTNEKLFFGSGTQLSVL.